This T cell receptor beta chain was profiled in a study of shared clonotypes between healthy human individuals. About this clone: The sample contains more than one DNA sequence encoding this CDR3.

The assay was immunoSEQ multiplex PCR, and TCRdb's table has in-frame clones only and misses some. This sample carries 2,100,000 or so clones, more than 90% of them seen once, and the ten largest clones take roughly 0.13%. This CDR3 is built from 14 residues. The germline V and J ends were trimmed by 2 bases and 2 bases, with 10 bases remaining between them. CDR1 and CDR2 from the germline V gene are MNHEY and SVGAGI. This TCR came from a man aged 18 to 30 in good health. Sequenced material: naive CD4+ T cells sorted from blood. The subset is: CD45RA+ positively selected. This chain uses TRBV6-5 with TRBJ2-7; tentative D call: TRBD2 (6 bases). The CDR3 nucleotides read TGTGCCAGCAGTTACGGCGGGACCGCCTACGAGCAGTACTTC. It is translated as CASSYGGTAYEQYF.